This TCR beta chain originates from a study of CD8+ T cells in alopecia areata. Study information: At a dose of 5 to 10 mg twice daily, oral tofacitinib was given to treated patients. Study observations and caveats: Baseline CD8+ expansion's link to response remains uncertain, as there was one nonresponder. Affected scalp, especially in alopecia totalis/universalis, had a higher clonality than normal scalp did. In scalp and blood during tofacitinib, many expanded lesional clones persisted.

V dropped 6 bases and J dropped 6 bases, with 10 bases sitting between them. This CDR3 comprises 12 residues. Germline-derived CDR1 and CDR2 are SEHNR and FQNEAQ (reference sequence). In regard to this clone: The target antigen is unknown.

Reverse transcribed after extraction, RNA yielded cDNA as the sequencing template. The assay was immunoSEQ multiplex PCR, and TCRdb's table has in-frame clones only and misses some. The sample consists of 90,000 to 150,000 clones, about half of them appearing once. Described treatment: oral pan-JAK inhibitor, 5-10 mg twice daily. This TCR came from a human donor with alopecia areata. This chain connects TRBV7-9 to TRBJ2-3; D ambiguous. The sample consisted of CD4+ T cells sorted from blood, taken at week 4, from a patient treated with tofacitinib. The CDR3 is CASSPPGDTQYF. Here the CDR3 DNA reads TGTGCCAGCAGTCCTCCGGGCGATACGCAGTATTTT.